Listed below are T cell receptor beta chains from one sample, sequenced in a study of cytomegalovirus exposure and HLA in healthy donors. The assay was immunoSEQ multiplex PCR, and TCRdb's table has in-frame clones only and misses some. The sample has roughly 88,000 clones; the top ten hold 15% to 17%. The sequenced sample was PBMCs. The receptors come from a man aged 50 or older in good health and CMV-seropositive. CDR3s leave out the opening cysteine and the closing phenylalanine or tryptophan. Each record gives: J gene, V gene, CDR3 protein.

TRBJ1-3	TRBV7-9	ASSSQRGGNTIY
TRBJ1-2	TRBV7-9	ASTLGAGLYGYT
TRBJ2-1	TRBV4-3	ASSHGRLPGNEQF
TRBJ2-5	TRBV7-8	ASSPSESSGQETQY
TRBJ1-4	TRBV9	ASSVEGLREEKLF
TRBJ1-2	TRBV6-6	ATSTGFFYDYT
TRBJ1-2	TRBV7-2	ASSTIDRGGNYGYT
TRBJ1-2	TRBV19	ASRLDRASLGYT
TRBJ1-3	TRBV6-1	ASSLTGNTIY
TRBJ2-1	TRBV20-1	SAVTSGSRF
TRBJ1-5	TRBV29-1	SVGQDNQPQH
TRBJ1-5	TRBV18	ASSPPEGYAGNQPQH
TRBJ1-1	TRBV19	ASNGGTGGVFTEAF
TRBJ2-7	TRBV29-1	SVDPGLGYEQY
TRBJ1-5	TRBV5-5	ASSRTGNSNQPQH
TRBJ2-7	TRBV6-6	ASSYQGTEQY
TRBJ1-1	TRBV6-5	ASSPGGNTEAF